These 32 T cell receptor beta chains originate from one sample sequenced in a study of cytomegalovirus exposure and HLA in healthy donors. The PCR employed 60 Vbeta primers together with 13 Jbeta primers. This table comes from immunoSEQ multiplex PCR, and its TCRdb copy is limited to in-frame clones, with some not included. The repertoire holds some 150,000 clones, with 80% as singletons. Source material: PBMCs. These receptors came from a woman between 45 and 65 years old in good health and CMV-seropositive.

This clone was observed a few times. The chain couples TRBV7-2 to TRBJ1-1; possibly TRBD1 for D (6 bases). In germline, CDR1 is SGHTA, CDR2 FQGNSA. This CDR3 has 13 residues. V lost 5 bases, J lost 7 bases, and 14 bases lay in between. The CDR3 DNA reads as TGTGCCAGCAGCACCTCGACAGGTAATGAAGCTTTCTTT. Its protein product is CASSTSTGNEAFF.

The genes are TRBV5-4 and TRBJ1-6; no clear D gene. This CDR3 comprises 14 residues. Germline V lookup: CDR1 SGHNT, CDR2 YYREEE (reference sequence). Trimming removed 0 bases at V and 8 bases at J, with 9 bases between. The CDR3 reads CASSLEVEDSPLHF. The DNA of the CDR3 is TGTGCCAGCAGCTTGGAGGTGGAGGATTCACCCCTCCACTTT.

The chain combines TRBV18 with TRBJ2-5; D might be TRBD1 (6 bases). Matching the DNA end better, TRBJ2-7 makes the J call doubtful. Germline loops: CDR1 KGHSH, CDR2 LQKENI. The CDR3 has 14 residues. CDR3 sequence reads: CASSPPGDGGEQYF. The CDR3 DNA reads TGTGCCAGCTCACCCCCAGGGGACGGCGGCGAGCAGTACTTC.

This chain links TRBV30 with TRBJ2-7; 8 bases are a match to TRBD1. Trimming took 2 bases from V and 3 from J; bases not matched to a gene: 6. CDR3 size: 14 residues. Germline assignment: CDR1 GTSNPN and CDR2 SVGIG (reference sequence). The CDR3 nucleotides are TGTGCCTGGAGTCCCGGGACAGGCGACTACGAGCAGTACTTC. Translation gives CAWSPGTGDYEQYF.

Points on this clone: One end of the junction is discordant with germline, which a read error may explain. V gene TRBV7-9 combines with J gene TRBJ2-3; weak D call: TRBD1 (6 bases). The CDR3 is 13 residues long. Germline V gene lookup returns CDR1 SEHNR and CDR2 FQNEAQ (reference sequence). The CDR3 sequence is CSSIRTGTDTQYF. The CDR3 bases are TGTTCCAGCATAAGGACAGGCACAGATACGCAGTATTTT.

This clone was counted a single time. The junction shows a germline mismatch at one end, possibly a read error. The chain's CDR3 is CVTGGGNTIYF. CDR3 in DNA: TGCGTGACGGGTGGTGGAAACACCATATATTTT. V usage is TRBV18 and J usage is TRBJ1-3, with D hard to call. Germline CDR1 reads KGHSH; CDR2 reads LQKENI. The CDR3 runs 11 residues.

The chain couples TRBV14 to TRBJ1-1; the match to TRBD1 covers 8 bases. The germline V gene encodes CDR1 SGHDN and CDR2 FVKESK. The V and J ends lost 4 bases and 3 bases, in that order; junction bases with no gene match: 4. The CDR3 sequence is 14 residues long. For the CDR3, the DNA is TGTGCCAGCAGCCGAGGGACAGGCGACACTGAAGCTTTCTTT. It codes for CASSRGTGDTEAFF.

The DNA of the CDR3 is TGTGCCAGCAGCCGGGACAGGGGGGACACTGAAGCTTTCTTT. It codes for CASSRDRGDTEAFF. This chain connects TRBV5-6 to TRBJ1-1; 11 nucleotides line up with TRBD1. Germline V gene lookup returns CDR1 SGHDT and CDR2 YYEEEE. The CDR3 length is 14 residues. J gave up 3 bases and V 4 bases, and 2 bases lay outside the gene matches.

This chain uses TRBV5-1 with TRBJ1-6; no clear D gene. Trimming removed 0 bases from V and 8 bases from J, with 9 bases in between. The CDR3 has 14 residues. Germline values: CDR1 SGHRS, CDR2 YFSETQ. CDR3 coding DNA: TGCGCCAGCAGCTTGGCCGGGAGGCATTCACCCCTCCACTTT. Protein sequence: CASSLAGRHSPLHF.

The J gene is TRBJ1-1, the V gene TRBV7-2; TRBD1 matches 8 bases. The CDR3 is 15 amino acids. V shed 5 bases and J 10 bases; nucleotides not matched to a gene: 15. CDR1 and CDR2 (germline): SGHTA, FQGNSA. In nucleotides, the CDR3 is TGTGCCAGCAGCCAGCCGGGACAGGTCTTTCGTGGAGCTTTCTTT. Residues: CASSQPGQVFRGAFF.

This sequence joins TRBV30 and TRBJ1-2; 10 nucleotides line up with TRBD1. CDR1 GTSNPN and CDR2 SVGIG come from the germline V gene (reference sequence). The J segment lost 6 bases and the V segment lost 3 bases, leaving 13 bases of the junction unmatched. The CDR3 is 16 residues long. DNA for the CDR3: TGTGCCTGGAGCCTAGGGTGGGACAGGGGTGTGAATGGCTACACCTTC. Translating it yields CAWSLGWDRGVNGYTF.

The chain recombines TRBV7-2 with TRBJ2-5, with 10 bases aligning to TRBD1. This CDR3 spans 15 amino acids. In germline, CDR1 is SGHTA, CDR2 FQGNSA. The J segment lost 5 bases and the V segment lost 5 bases, leaving 8 bases of the junction unmatched. The CDR3 DNA reads as TGTGCCAGCAGCAGAGACAGGGGGCGCGGGGAGACCCAGTACTTC. Translating gives CASSRDRGRGETQYF.

The gene calls are TRBV7-5 and TRBJ1-2; the table's D call, TRBD1, has no DNA check behind it. TRBV7-5 is labeled a pseudogene. The CDR3 sequence is 14 residues long. The CDR3 DNA sequence: TGTGTCAGAAGCTTACATGGGACAGGGCTTGACTACACCTTC. It is translated as CVRSLHGTGLDYTF.

The chain combines TRBV6-5 with TRBJ1-1; D is possibly TRBD1 (5 bases). V was cut by 0 bases and J by 4 bases, with 12 bases left in between. Germline V gene sequence: CDR1 MNHEY, CDR2 SVGAGI. This CDR3 region has 15 residues. The CDR3 DNA is TGTGCCAGCAGTTACTCAGGGACTCCATCCACTGAAGCTTTCTTT. It encodes CASSYSGTPSTEAFF.

The rearrangement links TRBV5-1 to TRBJ2-1; the match to TRBD1 covers 7 bases. Germline CDR1 is SGHRS and CDR2 is YFSETQ. The CDR3 runs 14 residues. J gave up 0 bases and V 4 bases, and 1 base lay outside the gene matches. CDR3 coding DNA: TGCGCCAGCAGCCGGGACAGCTCCTACAATGAGCAGTTCTTC. Protein: CASSRDSSYNEQFF. Variable domain in full (rest from reference TRBV5-1 and TRBJ2-1): KAGVTQTPRYLIKTRGQQVTLSCSPISGHRSVSWYQQTPGQGLQFLFEYFSETQRNKGNFPGRFSGRQFSNSRSEMNVSTLELGDSALYLCASSRDSSYNEQFFGPGTRLTVL.

This clone was picked up one time. One junction end disagrees with the germline gene, perhaps due to a read error. The CDR3 coding sequence is TGTTCCAGCAGCCCCGTTGGGGACACTTGGGGCTACACCTTC. This translates into CSSSPVGDTWGYTF. The chain is built from TRBV7-9 and TRBJ1-2; tentatively, D is TRBD1 (6 bases). The CDR3 is 14 residues long. Germline V gene data show CDR1 as SEHNR and CDR2 as FQNEAQ (reference sequence).

This clone appeared a few times. The chain joins TRBV27 to TRBJ2-7; D not resolved. Trimming stripped 3 bases from V and 2 bases from J, with 20 bases between. The CDR3 spans 17 residues. CDR1 and CDR2 (germline): MNHEY, SMNVEV (reference sequence). The CDR3 bases are TGTGCCAGCAGTTTTTTTCATCGGTTTCGGTGTCCCTACGAGCAGTACTTC. Translation gives CASSFFHRFRCPYEQYF.

The V call is TRBV27, the J call TRBJ1-2; a possible D gene is TRBD1 (6 bases). Germline CDR1 and CDR2: MNHEY and SMNVEV (reference sequence). With 4 bases removed from V and 3 bases from J, the gap between germline ends came to 15 bases. CDR3 length: 15 residues. The DNA for the CDR3 is TGTGCCAGCAGTTACACTACAGGGTTTCACTATGGCTACACCTTC. Protein: CASSYTTGFHYGYTF.

The J gene is TRBJ1-1, the V gene TRBV29-1; D possibly corresponds to TRBD1 (5 bases). V dropped 4 bases and J dropped 1 base, with 10 bases sitting between them. CDR3 length: 13 amino acids. Germline loops: CDR1 SQVTM, CDR2 ANQGSEA. The CDR3 region is CSVGDYPNTEAFF. The CDR3 nucleotides read TGCAGCGTTGGGGACTACCCGAACACTGAAGCTTTCTTT.

The gene calls are TRBV30 and TRBJ1-5; tentatively, D is TRBD1 (6 bases). The CDR3 loop spans 14 amino acids. Trimming took off 0 bases at V and 6 bases at J, with 12 bases between the two ends. Looked up from germline, CDR1 is GTSNPN and CDR2 is SVGIG (reference sequence). In DNA, the CDR3 is TGTGCCTGGAGTGTACTGGGGGGGCTTCAGCCCCAGCATTTT. Amino acid sequence: CAWSVLGGLQPQHF. The full variable domain, with the rest looked up from reference TRBV30 and TRBJ1-5, is SQTIHQWPATLVQPVGSPLSLECTVEGTSNPNLYWYRQAAGRGLQLLFYSVGIGQISSEVPQNLSASRPQDRQFILSSKKLLLSDSGFYLCAWSVLGGLQPQHFGDGTRLSIL.

The rearrangement joins TRBV28 to TRBJ2-7; D perhaps matches TRBD2 (5 bases). The germline V gene encodes CDR1 MDHEN and CDR2 SYDVKM. Trimming took off 3 bases at V and 6 bases at J, with 9 bases between the two ends. This CDR3 is 12 amino acids long. The CDR3 region is CASSFGSSEQYF. Written as DNA, the CDR3 is TGTGCCAGCAGTTTTGGGAGCAGCGAGCAGTACTTC.

The gene calls are TRBV4-1 and TRBJ2-1, with 11 bases matching TRBD2. Trimming at V came to 1 base and at J to 8 bases, leaving 10 bases not matched to a gene. The germline CDR1 and CDR2 sequences are MGHRA and YSYEKL. This CDR3 region has 17 residues. Here the CDR3 reads CASSQGLAGLFGDEQFF. As DNA, the CDR3 is TGCGCCAGCAGCCAAGGACTAGCGGGGTTGTTTGGCGATGAGCAGTTCTTC.

The chain combines TRBV7-3 with TRBJ2-7, with TRBD2 matching 7 bases. Trimming removed 3 bases from V and 4 bases from J; junction bases left unmatched: 18. The CDR3 has 18 residues. Germline values: CDR1 SGHTA, CDR2 FQGTGA. The CDR3 protein is CASSFLRGGGRWDYEQYF. In nucleotides, the CDR3 is TGTGCCAGCAGCTTCCTCCGTGGGGGGGGTCGCTGGGATTACGAGCAGTACTTC.

The chain joins TRBV29-1 to TRBJ2-1; TRBD1 matches 10 bases. Germline CDR1 SQVTM, CDR2 ANQGSEA. J lost 4 bases, V lost 8 bases, and 8 bases had no gene match. This CDR3 contains 14 residues. The CDR3 DNA reads as TGCAGCCATCAAGGACAGGGGGTTTACAATGAGCAGTTCTTC. Protein sequence: CSHQGQGVYNEQFF.

The J gene is TRBJ2-7, the V gene TRBV5-6; D ambiguous. This CDR3 is built from 15 residues. Germline-derived CDR1 and CDR2 are SGHDT and YYEEEE. Trimming cost V 0 bases and J 1 base, with 11 bases left between them. Here the CDR3 reads CASSLGPRGSYEQYF. As DNA, the CDR3 is TGTGCCAGCAGCTTGGGCCCGAGAGGATCCTACGAGCAGTACTTC.

The chain combines TRBV10-3 with TRBJ2-5, with 7 nucleotides matching TRBD1. The DNA end lines up better with TRBJ2-7; the J call may be wrong. Germline lookup yields CDR1 ENHRY and CDR2 SYGVKD. This CDR3 is built from 13 residues. This CDR3 is CAIRQGLSYEQYF. The CDR3, as DNA: TGTGCCATCAGACAGGGGCTCTCCTACGAGCAGTACTTC.

The chain carries TRBV18 and TRBJ1-3; D unresolved. V lost 3 bases to trimming and J lost 4 bases, with 16 bases between them. This CDR3 comprises 16 residues. The germline CDR1 and CDR2 sequences are KGHSH and LQKENI. In nucleotides, the CDR3 is TGTGCCAGCTCACCGTGGCAGTCCGGAGGGGGAAACACCATATATTTT. It translates to CASSPWQSGGGNTIYF.

V usage is TRBV4-2 and J usage is TRBJ2-5; 7 bases match TRBD2. The J call is uncertain, as TRBJ2-7 better fits the DNA end. CDR1 LGHNA and CDR2 YNFKEQ come from the germline V gene. CDR3 length: 18 residues. DNA for the CDR3: TGTGCCAGCAGCCAAGTCCCCTCCGGGACTACCAGCTCCTACGAGCAGTACTTC. Protein product: CASSQVPSGTTSSYEQYF.

The chain combines TRBV28 with TRBJ2-7, with 10 bases aligning to TRBD2. Germline V gene data show CDR1 as MDHEN and CDR2 as SYDVKM. V lost 6 bases to trimming and J lost 1 base; unmatched junction nucleotides: 3. This CDR3 is 14 amino acids long. CDR3 loop: CASRPLAGSYEQYF. In DNA form, the CDR3 reads TGTGCCAGCAGACCACTAGCGGGATCCTACGAGCAGTACTTC.

The chain has TRBV2 and TRBJ2-1; D perhaps matches TRBD1 (5 bases). Germline V CDR1 and CDR2: SNHLY, FYNNEI. V lost 6 bases to trimming and J lost 4 bases, with 16 bases between them. This CDR3 is 15 amino acids long. The CDR3 DNA is TGTGCCAGCAGCCCCGCGAACCAGGGTTACAATGAGCAGTTCTTC. As protein: CASSPANQGYNEQFF.

This clone came up once. The V call is TRBV5-1, the J call TRBJ2-7, with 9 bases that match TRBD1. V shed 6 bases, J shed 3 bases, and the junction held 7 bases outside the gene matches. The CDR3 runs 14 residues. Per the germline V gene, CDR1 is SGHRS and CDR2 is YFSETQ. In DNA form, the CDR3 reads TGCGCCAGCACCTCCGGGACAGGGAACTACGAGCAGTACTTC. Its translation: CASTSGTGNYEQYF.

V is TRBV14 and J is TRBJ2-2, with D perhaps matching TRBD1 (6 bases). The V gene lost 4 bases and the J gene lost 7 bases, with 10 bases spanning the gap. Germline values: CDR1 SGHDN, CDR2 FVKESK. The CDR3 covers 13 residues. Written as DNA, the CDR3 is TGTGCCAGCAGCCGGGACATGGGCGGGGAGCTGTTTTTT. Translating it yields CASSRDMGGELFF.